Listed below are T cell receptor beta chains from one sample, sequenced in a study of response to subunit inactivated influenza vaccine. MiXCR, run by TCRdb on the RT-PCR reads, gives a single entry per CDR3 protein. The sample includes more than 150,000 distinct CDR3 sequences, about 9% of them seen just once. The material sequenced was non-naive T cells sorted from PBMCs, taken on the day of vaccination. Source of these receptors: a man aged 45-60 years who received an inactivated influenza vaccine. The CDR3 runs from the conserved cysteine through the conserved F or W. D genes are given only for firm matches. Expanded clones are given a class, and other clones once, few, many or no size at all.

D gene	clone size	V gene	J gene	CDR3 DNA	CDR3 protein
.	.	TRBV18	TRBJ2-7	TGTGCCAGCTCAGATCCCCACGGCGGTTACGAGCAGTACTTC	CASSDPHGGYEQYF
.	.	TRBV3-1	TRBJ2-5	TGTGCCAGCAGCCGGACCCAAGACCAGACCCAGTACTTC	CASSRTQDQTQYF
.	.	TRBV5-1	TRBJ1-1	TGCGCCAGCAGCTCTGGGGGACTCACTGAAGCTTTCTTT	CASSSGGLTEAFF
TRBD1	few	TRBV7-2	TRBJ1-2	TGTGCCAGCAGCTTAGCGTCCCAGAGAACAGGGGTTGGCTACACCTTC	CASSLASQRTGVGYTF
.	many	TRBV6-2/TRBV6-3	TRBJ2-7	TGTGCCAGCAGTTACTCCGGGGGTTCAAGCTCCTACGAGCAGTACTTC	CASSYSGGSSSYEQYF
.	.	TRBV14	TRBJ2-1	TGTGCCAGCAGCCAATCGACAGCAGGGGAGCAGTTCTTC	CASSQSTAGEQFF
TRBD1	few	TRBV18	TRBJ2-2	TGTGCCAGCTCACAACTAACCAGGGGGACGAACACCGGGGAGCTGTTTTTT	CASSQLTRGTNTGELFF
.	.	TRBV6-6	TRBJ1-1	TGTGCCAGCACCCCCGGGCCAGGCACTGAAGCTTTCTTT	CASTPGPGTEAFF
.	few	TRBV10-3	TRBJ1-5	TGTGCCATCCCCGGGCGGGGTCGCAATCAGCCCCAGCATTTT	CAIPGRGRNQPQHF
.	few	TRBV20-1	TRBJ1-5	TGCAGTGCCCTTGGAGGGGTCGGCAATCAGCCCCAGCATTTT	CSALGGVGNQPQHF
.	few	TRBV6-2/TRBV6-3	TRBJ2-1	TGTGCCAGCAACCGACATTTGCCTAGCTCCTACAATGAGCAGTTCTTC	CASNRHLPSSYNEQFF
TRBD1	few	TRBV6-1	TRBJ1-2	TGTGCCAGCAGCCGGACAGGGCCCCAAGGCTACACCTTC	CASSRTGPQGYTF
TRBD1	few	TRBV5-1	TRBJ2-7	TGCGCCAGCAGCTTGGTGTCAGGGGGCAGGAAGTACGAGCAGTACTTC	CASSLVSGGRKYEQYF
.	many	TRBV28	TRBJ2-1	TGTGCCAGCAGTTTAAGTACTCGAGGGGCACGATACAATGAGCAGTTCTTC	CASSLSTRGARYNEQFF
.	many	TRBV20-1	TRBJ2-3	TGCAGTGCTAATCAGGGATCCGTTAGCACAGATACGCAGTATTTT	CSANQGSVSTDTQYF
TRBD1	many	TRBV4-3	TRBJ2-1	TGCGCCAGCAGCCAAGAAGCGGACAGGTACAATGAGCAGTTCTTC	CASSQEADRYNEQFF
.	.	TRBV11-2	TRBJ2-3	TGTGCCAGCAGCTTGGGCAGGGGCTTGGGCACAGATACGCAGTATTTT	CASSLGRGLGTDTQYF
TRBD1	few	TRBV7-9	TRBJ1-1	TGTGCCAGCAGCGAAACGGGGACAGGGGGCGCCACTGAAGCTTTCTTT	CASSETGTGGATEAFF
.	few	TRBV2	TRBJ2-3	TGTGCCAGCAGTGGACCCCCGAAAGGCACAGATACGCAGTATTTT	CASSGPPKGTDTQYF
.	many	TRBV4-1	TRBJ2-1	TGCGCCAGCAGCCAAGATGGGGGCCCCTACAATGAGCAGTTCTTC	CASSQDGGPYNEQFF
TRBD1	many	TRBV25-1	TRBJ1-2	TGTGCCAGCAGTGAATCATGGGACAGGGCGCTTTATGGCTACACCTTC	CASSESWDRALYGYTF
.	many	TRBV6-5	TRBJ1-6	TGTGCCAGCAGTTACGGGCACCTGCTGAGCAATTCACCCCTCCACTTT	CASSYGHLLSNSPLHF
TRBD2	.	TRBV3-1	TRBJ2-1	TGTGCCAGCAGCCAAGGACTAGCGGCTAGCTCCTACAATGAGCAGTTCTTC	CASSQGLAASSYNEQFF
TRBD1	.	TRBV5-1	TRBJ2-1	TGCGCCAGCAGCTTGGCCACAGGGGGTAGAAACAATGAGCAGTTCTTC	CASSLATGGRNNEQFF
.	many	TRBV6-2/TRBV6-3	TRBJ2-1	TGTGCCAGCAGTCCCGTCGGGAATGAGCAGTTCTTC	CASSPVGNEQFF
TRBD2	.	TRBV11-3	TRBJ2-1	TGTGCCAGCAGCTTATCGGGAGGGCCCTCAGATGAGCAGTTCTTC	CASSLSGGPSDEQFF
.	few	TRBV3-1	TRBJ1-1	TGTGCCAGCAGCCGCCTGGGTAACACTGAAGCTTTCTTT	CASSRLGNTEAFF
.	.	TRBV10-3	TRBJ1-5	TGTGCCATCAGTGAGGCGGGGGGTCAGCCCCAGCATTTT	CAISEAGGQPQHF
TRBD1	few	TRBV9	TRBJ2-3	TGTGCCAGCAGCGTAGAGGGGACAGGGATTTTCGCAGATACGCAGTATTTT	CASSVEGTGIFADTQYF
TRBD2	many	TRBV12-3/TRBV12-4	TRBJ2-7	TGTGCCAGCACCTTAGGGGCTAGCGGGGGGGCCATCGAGCAGTACTTC	CASTLGASGGAIEQYF
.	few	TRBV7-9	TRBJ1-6	TGTGCCAGCAGCGGGTCTCGGGGAGCACCCCTCCACTTT	CASSGSRGAPLHF
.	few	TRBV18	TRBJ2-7	TGTGCCAGCTCACCCCCAGGAAACTACGAGCAGTACTTC	CASSPPGNYEQYF
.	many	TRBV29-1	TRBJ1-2	TGCAGCGTTACGGGGGCGGATGGCTACACCTTC	CSVTGADGYTF
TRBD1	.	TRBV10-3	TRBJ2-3	TGTGCCATCAATGGACAGGGTGTGACAGATACGCAGTATTTT	CAINGQGVTDTQYF
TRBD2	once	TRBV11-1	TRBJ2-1	TGTGCCAGCAGCTTAGGGATTCTAGCGGGAGTGAGTGAGCAGTTCTTC	CASSLGILAGVSEQFF
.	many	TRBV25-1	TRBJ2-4	TGTGCCAGCAGTGACAGGAGACGGGAGTACTTC	CASSDRRREYF
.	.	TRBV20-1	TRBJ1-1	TGCAGTGCTATAGACCAGGGGCTGAGCACTGAAGCTTTCTTT	CSAIDQGLSTEAFF